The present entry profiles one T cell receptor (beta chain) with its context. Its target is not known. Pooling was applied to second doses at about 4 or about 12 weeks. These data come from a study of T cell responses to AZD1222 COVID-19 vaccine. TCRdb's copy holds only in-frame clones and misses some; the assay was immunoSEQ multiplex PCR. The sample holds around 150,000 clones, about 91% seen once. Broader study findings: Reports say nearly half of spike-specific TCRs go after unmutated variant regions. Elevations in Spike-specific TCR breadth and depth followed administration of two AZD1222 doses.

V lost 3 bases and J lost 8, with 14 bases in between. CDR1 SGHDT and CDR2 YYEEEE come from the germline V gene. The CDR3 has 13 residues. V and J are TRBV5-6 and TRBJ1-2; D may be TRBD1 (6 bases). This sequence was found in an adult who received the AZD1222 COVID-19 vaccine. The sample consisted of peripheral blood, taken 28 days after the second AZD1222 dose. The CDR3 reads CASSSEPTGGYTF. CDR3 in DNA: TGTGCCAGCAGCTCTGAACCGACAGGCGGCTACACCTTC.